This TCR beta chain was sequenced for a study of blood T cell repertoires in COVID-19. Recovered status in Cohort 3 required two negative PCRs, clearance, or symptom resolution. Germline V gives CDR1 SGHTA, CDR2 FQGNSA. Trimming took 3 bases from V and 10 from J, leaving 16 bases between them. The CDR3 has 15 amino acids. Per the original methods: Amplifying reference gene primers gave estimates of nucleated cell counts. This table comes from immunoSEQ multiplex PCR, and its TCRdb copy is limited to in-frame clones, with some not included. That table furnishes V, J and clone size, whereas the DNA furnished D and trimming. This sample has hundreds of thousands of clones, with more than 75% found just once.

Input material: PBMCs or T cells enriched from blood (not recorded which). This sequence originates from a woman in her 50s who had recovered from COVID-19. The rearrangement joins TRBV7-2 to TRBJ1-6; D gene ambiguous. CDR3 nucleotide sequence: TGTGCCAGCAGCTTGCAGTCGCCAGTCGCCTCACCCCTCCACTTT. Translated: CASSLQSPVASPLHF.